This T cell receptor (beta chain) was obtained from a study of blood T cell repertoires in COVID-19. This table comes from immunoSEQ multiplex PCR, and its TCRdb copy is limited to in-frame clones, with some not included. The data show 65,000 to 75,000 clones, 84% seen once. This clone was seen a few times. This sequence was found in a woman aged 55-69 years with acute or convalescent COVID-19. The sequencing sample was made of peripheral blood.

The DNA for the CDR3 is TGTGCCAGCAGCTTAAAGCCCGCGAACACCGGGGAGCTGTTTTTT. Its protein is CASSLKPANTGELFF. V and J are TRBV7-2 and TRBJ2-2; D ambiguous. Germline CDR1 is SGHTA and CDR2 is FQGNSA. Between the trimmed V and J ends, which lost 2 bases and 0 bases, there was a span of 7 bases. CDR3 length: 15 residues.